One and the same sample provided the 28 T cell receptor beta chains below, sequenced in a study of blood T cell repertoires in COVID-19. Only in-frame clones appear in the TCRdb table, and some are missing; sequencing was by immunoSEQ multiplex PCR. The sample gives about 210,000 clones, 81% of which show up once; 8.5% to 10% is in the top ten. Sequencing was done on a sample of PBMCs or T cells enriched from blood (not recorded which). The receptors originated from a woman in her fifties or sixties with acute COVID-19.

CDR3: CASSAGGVLSGNTIYF. The DNA of the CDR3 is TGTGCCAGCAGCGCCGGGGGGGTCCTCTCTGGAAACACCATATATTTT. The chain has TRBV5-4 and TRBJ1-3, with TRBD1 as a possible D gene (5 bases). The CDR3 runs 16 residues. Trimming stripped 4 bases from V and 0 bases from J, with 14 bases between. Germline CDR1 reads SGHNT; CDR2 reads YYREEE (reference sequence).

Here the CDR3 reads CASSYNGRYEQYF. For the CDR3, the DNA is TGTGCCAGCAGTTATAACGGTCGCTACGAGCAGTACTTC. This rearrangement joins TRBV27 to TRBJ2-7; no definite D call. This CDR3 contains 13 residues. The V end was cut by 4 bases, the J end by 3 bases, with 10 bases between. CDR1 and CDR2 (germline): MNHEY, SMNVEV (reference sequence).

The chain couples TRBV12-3 or TRBV12-4 to TRBJ1-2, with TRBD1 matching 9 bases. V gave up 7 bases and J gave up 4 bases; unmatched junction bases: 4. This CDR3 spans 13 amino acids. Here the CDR3 DNA reads TGTGCCAGCATGGGACAGGGTGTCTATGGCTACACCTTC. Its protein product is CASMGQGVYGYTF.

This chain's CDR3 is CASSLGGPLGGKNIQYF. For the CDR3, the DNA is TGTGCCAGCAGCTTAGGCGGGCCGCTCGGGGGCAAAAACATTCAGTACTTC. The J gene is TRBJ2-4, the V gene TRBV7-2, with D perhaps TRBD2 (6 bases). Trimming shortened V by 1 base and J by 3 bases, and 16 bases separated the two germline ends. Germline CDR1 and CDR2: SGHTA and FQGNSA. This CDR3 contains 17 residues.

This clone was counted once. At one of its ends the junction is not consistent with the germline gene, which may arise from a read error. V and J are TRBV7-7 and TRBJ2-5, with TRBD1 identical over 7 bases. Germline CDR1 and CDR2: SSHAT and FNYEAQ (reference sequence). The CDR3 length is 11 residues. The CDR3 region is CASSPRTGLHF. CDR3 bases: TGTGCTAGCAGCCCCCGGACAGGTCTTCACTTC.

In the case of this clone: The CDR3 does not close with the conserved phenylalanine or tryptophan, likely indicating a read error. The limits of the CDR3 on the DNA are not certain, so only TCRdb's listed CDR3 is given. The rearrangement links TRBV30 to TRBJ1-2. With termini counted, the CDR3 has 8 amino acids. From germline, CDR1 is GTSNPN and CDR2 SVGIG (reference sequence). The CDR3 sequence is CAWKSGEP.

The chain couples TRBV7-9 to TRBJ1-4; D might be TRBD1 (5 bases). CDR1 and CDR2 from the germline V gene are SEHNR and FQNEAQ (reference sequence). The CDR3 covers 17 residues. Deletions cut 5 bases from V and 6 bases from J, with 22 bases between. The DNA of the CDR3 is TGTGCCAGCAGCCCCCCCGCGGGAAGACAGTATGATGAAAAACTGTTTTTT. The encoded protein is CASSPPAGRQYDEKLFF.

V and J are TRBV2 and TRBJ1-3; D remains ambiguous. The V gene's germline CDR1 is SNHLY and CDR2 FYNNEI. The CDR3 extends over 13 amino acids. Trimming took 10 bases from V and 0 from J, leaving 10 bases between them. CDR3 nucleotides: TGTGCCACCAACCCCAGCTCTGGAAACACCATATATTTT. This translates into CATNPSSGNTIYF.

This chain connects TRBV18 to TRBJ1-2; a weak D match, TRBD1 (5 bases). This CDR3 spans 14 amino acids. Germline lookup yields CDR1 KGHSH and CDR2 LQKENI. V was cut by 3 bases and J by 6 bases, with 14 bases left in between. The CDR3 coding sequence is TGTGCCAGCTCACCGAACGCGGGGACCGATGGCTACACCTTC. Translating it yields CASSPNAGTDGYTF.

This chain joins TRBV7-8 and TRBJ1-2, with D tentatively TRBD1 (5 bases). V gave up 6 bases and J gave up 0 bases, with 17 bases separating them. Germline V gene data show CDR1 as SGHVS and CDR2 as FQNEAQ. The CDR3 sequence is 16 residues long. The CDR3 coding sequence is TGTGCCAGCAGTCCGGGTGGTGGGGCGTCTAACTATGGCTACACCTTC. Residues: CASSPGGGASNYGYTF.

Note on this clone: Within the sample, other DNA sequences also encode this same CDR3. The chain uses TRBV5-1 and TRBJ1-4; 8 bases are shared with TRBD1. Trimming took 1 base from V and 8 from J; bases not matched to a gene: 4. Germline loops: CDR1 SGHRS, CDR2 YFSETQ. The CDR3 is made up of 14 amino acids. CDR3 in amino acids: CASSLSTGDEKLFF. The DNA of the CDR3 is TGCGCCAGCAGCTTGTCGACAGGGGACGAAAAACTGTTTTTT.

The chain employs TRBV23-1 and TRBJ1-4; possible D gene TRBD1, 5 bases. TRBV23-1 is given ORF status, its function remaining uncertain. This CDR3 is built from 16 residues. V was pared by 6 bases and J by 2 bases, with 16 bases between. The chain's CDR3 is CASRQDANATNEKLFF. The CDR3 DNA sequence: TGCGCCAGCAGACAGGATGCGAATGCCACTAATGAAAAACTGTTTTTT.

This clone occurred a few times. J is TRBJ2-3 and V is TRBV9; 9 bases are shared with TRBD1. The J segment lost 6 bases and the V segment lost 3 bases, leaving 8 bases of the junction unmatched. CDR1 is SGDLS, CDR2 YYNGEE, per germline. The CDR3 spans 15 residues. The CDR3: CASSGGDRVGDTQYF. In DNA form, the CDR3 reads TGTGCCAGCAGCGGGGGGGACAGGGTTGGCGATACGCAGTATTTT.

CDR3 DNA: TGTGCCAGCAGCCTGTCCCCCGGGACTAGCGGGGAGACCCAGTACTTC. As protein: CASSLSPGTSGETQYF. The J gene is TRBJ2-5, the V gene TRBV7-2, with TRBD2 matching over 12 bases. The CDR3 has 16 residues. With 5 bases clipped from V and 5 bases from J, the junction kept 9 bases outside the gene matches. Germline lookup yields CDR1 SGHTA and CDR2 FQGNSA.

The chain is built from TRBV7-6 and TRBJ2-5; 9 bases are shared with TRBD1. The V segment lost 5 bases and the J segment 4 bases; nucleotides outside the gene matches: 5. Germline V CDR1 and CDR2: SGHVS, FNYEAQ. The CDR3 extends over 14 amino acids. CDR3 protein: CASSPDRGGETQYF. The CDR3 region has the DNA TGTGCCAGCAGCCCTGACAGGGGGGGAGAGACCCAGTACTTC.

The chain joins TRBV29-1 to TRBJ1-6, with a tentative D call TRBD1 (6 bases). Germline-derived CDR1 and CDR2 are SQVTM and ANQGSEA. The CDR3 covers 13 residues. Trimming took off 7 bases at V and 8 bases at J, with 15 bases between the two ends. The CDR3 nucleotides are TGCAGCGCCAGAGGGGACACCTATTCACCCCTCCACTTT. Translation: CSARGDTYSPLHF.

V gene TRBV18 combines with J gene TRBJ1-1; 8 bases align to TRBD1. There are 18 residues in the CDR3. Trimming took 2 bases from V and 6 from J; bases not matched to a gene: 17. Germline CDR1 KGHSH, CDR2 LQKENI. CDR3 in amino acids: CASSPSSGGLSPNAEAFF. The CDR3 coding sequence is TGTGCCAGCTCACCATCTTCAGGGGGCTTGTCCCCCAACGCTGAAGCTTTCTTT.

CDR3 loop: CAWRRTGTGTWGGYTF. The CDR3 nucleotides read TGTGCCTGGAGGAGGACCGGGACAGGGACTTGGGGTGGCTACACCTTC. The chain couples TRBV30 to TRBJ1-2, with 9 bases that match TRBD1. CDR1 GTSNPN and CDR2 SVGIG come from the germline V gene (reference sequence). The CDR3 covers 16 residues. Trimming removed 3 bases from V and 7 bases from J; junction bases left unmatched: 15.

The V and J genes are TRBV7-2 and TRBJ2-7, with 9 bases matching TRBD2. This CDR3 is 15 amino acids long. Germline trimming cut 6 bases from V and 2 bases from J; bases unmatched to any gene: 8. Germline V gene sequence: CDR1 SGHTA, CDR2 FQGNSA. CDR3 loop: CASRQAGLATYEQYF. The CDR3 DNA reads TGTGCCAGCAGACAGGCGGGACTAGCCACCTACGAGCAGTACTTC. Variable domain in full (rest from reference TRBV7-2 and TRBJ2-7): GAGVSQSPSNKVTEKGKDVELRCDPISGHTALYWYRQSLGQGLEFLIYFQGNSAPDKSGLPSDRFSAERTGGSVSTLTIQRTQQEDSAVYLCASRQAGLATYEQYFGPGTRLTVT.

V gene TRBV12-3 or TRBV12-4 combines with J gene TRBJ1-1; 9 nucleotides agree with TRBD1. The CDR3 contains 13 residues. Trimming at V came to 6 bases and at J to 4 bases, leaving 3 bases not matched to a gene. Here the CDR3 reads CASRRQGGTEAFF. In nucleotides, the CDR3 is TGTGCCAGCAGAAGACAGGGGGGCACTGAAGCTTTCTTT.

This chain uses TRBV4-1 with TRBJ1-2, with a possible D match to TRBD1 (6 bases). V was trimmed by 0 bases and J by 1 base, leaving 18 bases between them. The germline V gene has CDR1 MGHRA and CDR2 YSYEKL. This CDR3 spans 18 amino acids. In DNA, the CDR3 is TGCGCCAGCAGCCAAGACCCTGGTGGAAGGGGGATTAACTATGGCTACACCTTC. Translating it yields CASSQDPGGRGINYGYTF.

This chain uses TRBV2 with TRBJ2-5, with 12 positions matching TRBD2. Germline V lookup: CDR1 SNHLY, CDR2 FYNNEI. Trimming took 6 bases from V and 5 from J; bases not matched to a gene: 7. This CDR3 region has 15 residues. The CDR3 protein is CASRALAGGFETQYF. For the CDR3, the DNA is TGTGCCAGCAGGGCTCTAGCGGGGGGGTTTGAGACCCAGTACTTC.

This chain uses TRBV4-2 with TRBJ2-1; 14 bases are a match to TRBD2. Trimming took 1 base from V and 9 from J; bases not matched to a gene: 11. CDR1 is LGHNA, CDR2 YNFKEQ, per germline. The CDR3 is 18 residues long. CDR3 residues: CASSQGLTSGGARSEQFF. CDR3 in DNA: TGTGCCAGCAGCCAAGGCCTGACTAGCGGGGGGGCCCGGTCTGAGCAGTTCTTC.

The chain joins TRBV15 to TRBJ1-4; a possible D gene is TRBD1 (6 bases). Trimming took 1 base from V and 2 from J, leaving 17 bases between them. The CDR3 extends over 18 amino acids. Looked up from germline, CDR1 is LNHNV and CDR2 is YYDKDF (reference sequence). CDR3 amino acids: CATSRAKGGFSTNEKLFF. As DNA, the CDR3 is TGTGCCACCAGCAGAGCTAAAGGGGGTTTCTCTACTAATGAAAAACTGTTTTTT.

The V and J genes are TRBV5-4 and TRBJ2-3; the D gene is possibly TRBD1 (5 bases). V lost 1 base to trimming and J lost 9 bases, with 15 bases between them. The germline CDR1 and CDR2 sequences are SGHNT and YYREEE (reference sequence). This CDR3 is 14 amino acids long. The chain's CDR3 is CASSLSFPQATQYF. The DNA of the CDR3 is TGTGCCAGCAGCTTGAGTTTTCCACAGGCGACGCAGTATTTT.

The chain has TRBV11-2 and TRBJ2-7, with TRBD1 as a possible D gene (5 bases). Germline CDR1 is SGHAT and CDR2 is FQNNGV. Trimming took off 1 base at V and 6 bases at J, with 16 bases between the two ends. The CDR3 spans 15 residues. CDR3 bases: TGTGCCAGCAGCTTAGTTGGGCAGGGAATCGGCGAGCAGTACTTC. As protein: CASSLVGQGIGEQYF.

This clone occurred a few times. The chain has TRBV12-3 or TRBV12-4 and TRBJ1-2; possible D gene TRBD1, 6 bases. Trimming left V 9 bases short and J 4 bases short, with 15 bases between. This CDR3 has 13 residues. CDR3 DNA: TGTGCCAGTATCACAGGGACGAGCTATGGCTACACCTTC. It translates to CASITGTSYGYTF.

The V and J genes are TRBV3-1 (or the pseudogene TRBV3-2) and TRBJ1-2; D uncertain. This CDR3 spans 12 amino acids. Germline V gives CDR1 LGHDT, CDR2 YNNKEL (reference sequence). V lost 4 bases and J lost 8, with 11 bases in between. CDR3 sequence (DNA): TGTGCCAGCAGCCTCCGATCCGGGGGCTACACCTTC. It encodes CASSLRSGGYTF.